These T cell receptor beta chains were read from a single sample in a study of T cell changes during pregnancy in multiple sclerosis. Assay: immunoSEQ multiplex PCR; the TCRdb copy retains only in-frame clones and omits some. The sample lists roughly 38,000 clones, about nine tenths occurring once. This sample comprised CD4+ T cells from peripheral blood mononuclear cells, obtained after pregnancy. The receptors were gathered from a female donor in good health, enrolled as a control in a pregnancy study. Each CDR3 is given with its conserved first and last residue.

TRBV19	CASSIFRANQPQHF
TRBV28	CASSPTIDRGPRNTQYF
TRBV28	CASRVGGDYGYTF
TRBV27	CASSPGGRGLRKNYGYTF
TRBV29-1	CSVEVLSNYGYTF
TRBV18	CASSPGGGNYGYTF
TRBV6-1	CASGSGAGGSNEQFF
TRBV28	CASSFDRGYEQYF
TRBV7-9	CASSLGGVSTEAFF
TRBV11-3	CASRQLGALAGVAYEQYF
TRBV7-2	CASSLVAANTGELFF
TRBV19	CASSIGDRNTEAFF
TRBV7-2	CASSLAGTVNEQFF
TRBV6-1	CASSEALSGRGPGNTIYF
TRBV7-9	CASRHTGAHTDTQYF
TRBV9	CASSVTHGETQYF
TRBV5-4	CASSSRTGPNEKLFF
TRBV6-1	CASKPSDQETQYF
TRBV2	CASRGTSGSLEQYF